This T cell receptor beta chain was identified in a study of Graves' ophthalmopathy and Graves' hyperthyroidism. Study-level findings and limits: A model built from 13 signatures distinguished ophthalmopathy from stable hyperthyroidism with approximately 89% sensitivity and 81.08% specificity.

Regarding this clonotype: What it binds is not known. Since a much larger clone is just one base distant, this may be a read error.

Amplification of the TCR beta CDR3 regions used RNA transcripts (as template). Second-round multiplex PCR came after first-round RT-PCR with HTBI primers. TCRdb ran MiXCR on the multiplex PCR reads and lists one entry per CDR3 protein. The table has around 1.1 million distinct CDR3 sequences, 35% to 40% seen once. CDR1 and CDR2 (germline): DFQATT, SNEGSKA (reference sequence). This CDR3 region has 13 residues. The sample consisted of peripheral blood or thyroid tissue (not recorded which). This chain links TRBV20-1 with TRBJ2-7, with a possible D match to TRBD2 (6 bases). This receptor was obtained from an adult man with Graves' hyperthyroidism. CDR3 nucleotides: TGCAGTGCTGGGGGACTGGCCTCCTACGAGCGGTACTTC. Amino acid sequence: CSAGGLASYERYF.